This entry lists 27 T cell receptor beta chains sequenced from one sample in a study of CD8 T cell repertoires and HIV-1 epitope variants. Sequencing used immunoSEQ multiplex PCR; TCRdb keeps in-frame clones, though not all of them. The sample records over 4,000 clones, 66% being singletons. For these receptors, no antigen is known. Sequencing used cultured CD8+ T cells derived from PBMCs. These receptor sequences come from a male donor with HIV.

In this sample, this clone turned up a few times. The rearrangement joins TRBV11-1 to TRBJ2-7; 8 bases align to TRBD1. The V gene's germline CDR1 is SGHAT and CDR2 FQDESV (reference sequence). The CDR3 runs 16 residues. The V gene end was trimmed by 1 base and the J gene end by 7 bases; junction bases not matched to a gene: 12. CDR3 loop: CASSLGRGTGPTEQYF. The DNA for the CDR3 is TGTGCCAGCAGCTTAGGGAGGGGGACAGGACCGACGGAGCAGTACTTC.

This chain connects TRBV27 to TRBJ1-5, with D perhaps matching TRBD1 (5 bases). The germline gives CDR1 MNHEY, CDR2 SMNVEV (reference sequence). This CDR3 comprises 14 residues. V lost 8 bases to trimming and J lost 1 base, with 12 bases between them. The CDR3, as DNA: TGTGCCAGCCGGGAGGCAGGGAGCAATCAGCCCCAGCATTTT. This codes for CASREAGSNQPQHF.

This clone was picked up a small number of times. The chain recombines TRBV5-4 with TRBJ2-2, with a tentative D call TRBD2 (5 bases). The CDR3 has 14 amino acids. The V end lost 0 bases, the J end lost 5 bases, and 8 bases lay between the germline ends. Germline-derived CDR1 and CDR2 are SGHNT and YYREEE (reference sequence). CDR3 DNA: TGTGCCAGCAGCTTGGCCACGGGGACCGGGGAGCTGTTTTTT. Its protein is CASSLATGTGELFF. The whole variable domain, remainder taken from reference TRBV5-4 and TRBJ2-2, is ETGVTQSPTHLIKTRGQQVTLRCSSQSGHNTVSWYQQALGQGPQFIFQYYREEENGRGNFPPRFSGLQFPNYSSELNVNALELDDSALYLCASSLATGTGELFFGEGSRLTVL.

This chain uses TRBV6-5 with TRBJ2-1; the match to TRBD2 covers 9 bases. Losses at the gene ends were 0 bases for V and 5 bases for J; bases not matched to a gene: 5. CDR1 MNHEY and CDR2 SVGAGI come from the germline V gene. This CDR3 comprises 16 residues. This chain's CDR3 is CASSYSPSGENNEQFF. The DNA of the CDR3 is TGTGCCAGCAGTTACTCCCCTAGCGGGGAGAACAATGAGCAGTTCTTC.

This clone is labeled medium-sized. J is TRBJ1-1 and V is TRBV5-1; TRBD1 matches 10 bases. CDR1 SGHRS and CDR2 YFSETQ come from the germline V gene. V shed 3 bases, J shed 10 bases, and the junction held 6 bases outside the gene matches. This CDR3 has 13 residues. This CDR3 reads CASSSGTGDVAFF. As DNA, the CDR3 is TGCGCCAGCAGCTCCGGGACAGGGGATGTAGCTTTCTTT.

The gene calls are TRBV5-1 and TRBJ2-7; no clear D gene. V lost 1 base, J lost 1 base, and 9 bases lay in between. CDR1 and CDR2 (germline): SGHRS, YFSETQ. The CDR3 extends over 14 amino acids. CDR3 bases: TGCGCCAGCAGCTTGATTCCAACATCCTACGAGCAGTACTTC. It specifies CASSLIPTSYEQYF.

This sequence joins TRBV5-4 and TRBJ2-5, with 7 positions matching TRBD2. Per germline, CDR1 SGHNT and CDR2 YYREEE (reference sequence). Trimming removed 4 bases from V and 4 bases from J; junction bases left unmatched: 13. This CDR3 is built from 16 residues. The CDR3 region has the DNA TGTGCCAGCAGCCAGCCCGGGACTACCAATGGAGAGACCCAGTACTTC. Amino acids: CASSQPGTTNGETQYF.

By share of the sample, this clone is medium-sized. The chain joins TRBV5-1 to TRBJ2-7; D is undetermined. This CDR3 has 14 amino acids. V lost 4 bases and J lost 3, with 14 bases in between. Per germline, CDR1 SGHRS and CDR2 YFSETQ. CDR3 DNA: TGCGCCAGCAGCCCTGAGTTGGATTACTACGAGCAGTACTTC. This codes for CASSPELDYYEQYF.

V is TRBV27 and J is TRBJ2-4; TRBD1 aligns across 8 bases. The CDR3 runs to 14 residues. Germline CDR1 and CDR2: MNHEY and SMNVEV (reference sequence). J lost 6 bases, V lost 4 bases, and 5 bases had no gene match. The CDR3 sequence: CASSSSDRVNIQYF. The CDR3 coding sequence is TGTGCCAGCAGTTCCTCGGACAGGGTAAACATTCAGTACTTC.

This chain connects TRBV18 to TRBJ2-2; D may be TRBD1 or TRBD2 (5 bases each). The CDR3 has 15 residues. V gave up 3 bases and J gave up 4 bases, with 12 bases separating them. Per the germline V gene, CDR1 is KGHSH and CDR2 is LQKENI. CDR3 DNA: TGTGCCAGCTCACCGGGGGAGTCGAGCACCGGGGAGCTGTTTTTT. Amino acids: CASSPGESSTGELFF.

The chain combines TRBV28 with TRBJ2-1, with TRBD2 identical over 9 bases. Germline-derived CDR1 and CDR2 are MDHEN and SYDVKM. CDR3 length equals 15 residues. The ends lost 6 bases at V and 6 bases at J; junction bases unmatched: 9. CDR3 sequence: CASRSRLAALNEQFF. CDR3 nucleotides: TGTGCCAGCAGGAGCCGACTAGCGGCCCTCAATGAGCAGTTCTTC.

A few counts support this clone. The chain is built from TRBV25-1 and TRBJ1-1; D remains unclear. The V gene lost 0 bases and the J gene lost 0 bases, with 11 bases spanning the gap. The CDR3 totals 16 residues. Germline assignment: CDR1 MGHDK and CDR2 SYGVNS. CDR3 sequence (DNA): TGTGCCAGCAGTGAATACGGTGCCCCCATGAACACTGAAGCTTTCTTT. Protein: CASSEYGAPMNTEAFF.

There are a few counts of this clone. The chain couples TRBV15 to TRBJ1-1, with D uncertain. CDR3 length: 15 residues. V was trimmed by 0 bases and J by 5 bases, leaving 13 bases between them. The germline V gene has CDR1 LNHNV and CDR2 YYDKDF (reference sequence). DNA for the CDR3: TGTGCCACCAGCAGAGACCGAGGGTGGTGGACTGAAGCTTTCTTT. It translates to CATSRDRGWWTEAFF.

This clone was counted a few times. As DNA, the CDR3 is TGTGCCAGCAGCCCAACGAGGGGGATCGACGAGCAGTACTTC. It yields the protein CASSPTRGIDEQYF. The gene calls are TRBV7-8 and TRBJ2-7; the D gene is possibly TRBD1 (6 bases). The V and J ends lost 5 bases and 5 bases respectively, with 16 bases between them. This CDR3 spans 14 amino acids. CDR1 SGHVS and CDR2 FQNEAQ come from the germline V gene.

This clone was found a few times. The chain is built from TRBV28 and TRBJ2-5; D not certain. Trimming pared 4 bases from V and 1 base from J, leaving 13 bases between. The CDR3 extends over 15 amino acids. CDR1 is MDHEN and CDR2 is SYDVKM in the germline V gene. The CDR3: CASSSPDMSQETQYF. The DNA of the CDR3 is TGTGCCAGCAGTTCCCCTGACATGTCCCAAGAGACCCAGTACTTC.

The chain employs TRBV29-1 and TRBJ2-1; weak D call: TRBD1 (7 bases). Germline V gene sequence: CDR1 SQVTM, CDR2 ANQGSEA. V gave up 6 bases and J gave up 0 bases, with 12 bases separating them. The CDR3 runs to 14 residues. The CDR3 bases are TGCAGCGTCGGGGGACAGTCCTCCTACAATGAGCAGTTCTTC. It is translated as CSVGGQSSYNEQFF.

The DNA of the CDR3 is TGTGCCAGCAGCTTAGGAGATACGCAGTATTTT. It encodes CASSLGDTQYF. The chain is built from TRBV11-2 and TRBJ2-3; D uncertain. V was clipped by 1 base and J by 5 bases, with 1 base between them. Germline V gene lookup returns CDR1 SGHAT and CDR2 FQNNGV. This CDR3 is built from 11 residues. The entire variable domain, with the rest obtained from reference TRBV11-2 and TRBJ2-3, is as follows: EAGVAQSPRYKIIEKRQSVAFWCNPISGHATLYWYQQILGQGPKLLIQFQNNGVVDDSQLPKDRFSAERLKGVDSTLKIQPAKLEDSAVYLCASSLGDTQYFGPGTRLTVL.

The gene calls are TRBV5-6 and TRBJ1-2; TRBD1 matches at 8 bases. This CDR3 has 14 residues. Germline CDR1 and CDR2: SGHDT and YYEEEE. V shed 0 bases, J shed 8 bases, and the junction held 6 bases outside the gene matches. As DNA, the CDR3 is TGTGCCAGCAGCTTGGGGACAGGGTCGAAAGGCTACACCTTC. Translated, it gives CASSLGTGSKGYTF. Based on the CDR3 plus reference TRBV5-6 and TRBJ1-2, the full variable domain is DAGVTQSPTHLIKTRGQQVTLRCSPKSGHDTVSWYQQALGQGPQFIFQYYEEEERQRGNFPDRFSGHQFPNYSSELNVNALLLGDSALYLCASSLGTGSKGYTFGSGTRLTVV.

In its sample, this clone was seen once. CDR3 bases: TGTGCCAGCAGTTTAGACGGAGATAGCAATCAGCCCCAGCATTTT. Its translation is CASSLDGDSNQPQHF. The chain is built from TRBV27 and TRBJ1-5; no reliable D call. The CDR3 spans 15 residues. Germline-derived CDR1 and CDR2 are MNHEY and SMNVEV (reference sequence). Trimming left V 2 bases short and J 0 bases short, with 8 bases between.

The chain couples TRBV6-5 to TRBJ2-3, with D perhaps matching TRBD1 (6 bases). V was shortened by 4 bases and J by 2 bases, with 10 bases between the two germline ends. The CDR3 extends over 14 amino acids. Germline V gives CDR1 MNHEY, CDR2 SVGAGI. CDR3 in DNA: TGTGCCAGCAGTTCTACAGGGATCACAGATACGCAGTATTTT. It encodes CASSSTGITDTQYF.

This sequence joins TRBV25-1 and TRBJ2-2; D remains ambiguous. The length of the CDR3 is 12 residues. Germline lookup yields CDR1 MGHDK and CDR2 SYGVNS. Trimming removed 9 bases at V and 7 bases at J, with 12 bases between. This CDR3 reads CASNLRYGELFF. The CDR3 DNA is TGTGCCAGTAACTTAAGATACGGGGAGCTGTTTTTT. Based on the CDR3 plus reference TRBV25-1 and TRBJ2-2, the full variable domain is EADIYQTPRYLVIGTGKKITLECSQTMGHDKMYWYQQDPGMELHLIHYSYGVNSTEKGDLSSESTVSRIRTEHFPLTLESARPSHTSQYLCASNLRYGELFFGEGSRLTVL.

This chain links TRBV6-5 with TRBJ1-3, with 7 bases fitting TRBD1. Germline-derived CDR1 and CDR2 are MNHEY and SVGAGI. With V trimmed by 0 bases and J by 0 bases, 2 bases remained unmatched. The CDR3 spans 16 residues. Written as DNA, the CDR3 is TGTGCCAGCAGTTACTCGACAGGGTACTCTGGAAACACCATATATTTT. Translation gives CASSYSTGYSGNTIYF.

The chain has TRBV28 and TRBJ2-1; D call uncertain. Germline CDR1 MDHEN, CDR2 SYDVKM. Trimming took 1 base from V and 8 from J, leaving 6 bases between them. This CDR3 has 12 amino acids. CDR3 nucleotide sequence: TGTGCCAGCAGTTTATCGGTTTATGAGCAGTTCTTC. It is translated as CASSLSVYEQFF.

This clone was counted between two and nine times. The chain employs TRBV19 and TRBJ2-1; tentative D call: TRBD2 (6 bases). Per germline, CDR1 LNHDA and CDR2 SQIVND (reference sequence). Trimming cost V 1 base and J 2 bases, with 12 bases left between them. This CDR3 contains 16 residues. The CDR3 loop reads CASSIGWGVAYNEQFF. CDR3 nucleotide sequence: TGTGCCAGTAGTATAGGATGGGGGGTCGCCTACAATGAGCAGTTCTTC.

The V call is TRBV2, the J call TRBJ1-3; 7 bases agree with TRBD1. Germline lookup yields CDR1 SNHLY and CDR2 FYNNEI. The CDR3 covers 15 residues. Germline trimming cut 6 bases from V and 5 bases from J; bases unmatched to any gene: 10. The CDR3 coding sequence is TGTGCCAGCAGCCCTGACAGGGACGGGCGAAACACCATATATTTT. It translates to CASSPDRDGRNTIYF. Full variable domain (rest looked up from reference TRBV2 and TRBJ1-3): EPEVTQTPSHQVTQMGQEVILRCVPISNHLYFYWYRQILGQKVEFLVSFYNNEISEKSEIFDDQFSVERPDGSNFTLKIRSTKLEDSAMYFCASSPDRDGRNTIYFGEGSWLTVV.

This clone was observed once. The CDR3 nucleotides are TGTGCCAGCAGTACCCCCATGGGAGGGAATGAAGAAGATCAGCCCCAGCATTTT. It is translated as CASSTPMGGNEEDQPQHF. V gene TRBV27 combines with J gene TRBJ1-5, with D uncertain. Between the trimmed V and J ends, which lost 5 bases and 5 bases, there was a span of 25 bases. The germline gives CDR1 MNHEY, CDR2 SMNVEV (reference sequence). The length of the CDR3 is 18 residues.

The gene calls are TRBV9 and TRBJ1-1; 9 positions match TRBD1. The CDR3 length is 15 residues. Trimming removed 3 bases from V and 0 bases from J; junction bases left unmatched: 3. Germline loops: CDR1 SGDLS, CDR2 YYNGEE. CDR3 bases: TGTGCCAGCAGCGGAACAGGGGGCTTGAACACTGAAGCTTTCTTT. Residues: CASSGTGGLNTEAFF.